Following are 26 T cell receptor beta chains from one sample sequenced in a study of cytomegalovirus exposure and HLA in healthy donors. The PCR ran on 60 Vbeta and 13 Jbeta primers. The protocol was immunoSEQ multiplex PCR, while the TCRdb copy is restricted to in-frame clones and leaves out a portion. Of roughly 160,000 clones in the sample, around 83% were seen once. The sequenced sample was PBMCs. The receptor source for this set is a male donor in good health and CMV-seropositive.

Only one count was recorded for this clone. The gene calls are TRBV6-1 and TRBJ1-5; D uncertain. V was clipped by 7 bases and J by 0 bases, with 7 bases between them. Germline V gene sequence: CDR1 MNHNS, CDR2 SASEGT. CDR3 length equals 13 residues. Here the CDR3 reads CASKGDSNQPQHF. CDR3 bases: TGTGCCAGCAAGGGAGATAGCAATCAGCCCCAGCATTTT.

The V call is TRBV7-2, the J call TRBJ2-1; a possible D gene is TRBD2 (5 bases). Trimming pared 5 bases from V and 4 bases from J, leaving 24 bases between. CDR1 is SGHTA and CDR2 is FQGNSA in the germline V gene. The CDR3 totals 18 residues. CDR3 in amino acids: CASSPRFEGLVIYNEQFF. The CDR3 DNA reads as TGTGCCAGCAGCCCACGATTCGAGGGCCTGGTAATATACAATGAGCAGTTCTTC.

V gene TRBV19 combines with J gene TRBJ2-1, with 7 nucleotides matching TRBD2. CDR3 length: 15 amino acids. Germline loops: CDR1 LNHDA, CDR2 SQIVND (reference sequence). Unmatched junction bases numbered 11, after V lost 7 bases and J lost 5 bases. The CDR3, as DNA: TGTGCCAGTAAGAACGGGAGGCCCCGGGACAATGAGCAGTTCTTC. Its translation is CASKNGRPRDNEQFF.

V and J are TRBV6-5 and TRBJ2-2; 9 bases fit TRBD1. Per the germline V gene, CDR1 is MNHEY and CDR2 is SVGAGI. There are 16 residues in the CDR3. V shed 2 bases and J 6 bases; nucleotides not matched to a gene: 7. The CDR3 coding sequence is TGTGCCAGCAGTTACGTCGGGACAGGGTTACCCGGGGAGCTGTTTTTT. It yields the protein CASSYVGTGLPGELFF.

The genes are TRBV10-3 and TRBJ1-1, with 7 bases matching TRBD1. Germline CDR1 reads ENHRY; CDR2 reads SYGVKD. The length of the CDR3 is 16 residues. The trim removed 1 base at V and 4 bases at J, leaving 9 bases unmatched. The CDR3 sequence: CAISELSGGGGTEAFF. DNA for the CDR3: TGTGCCATCAGTGAGTTATCGGGAGGGGGCGGCACTGAAGCTTTCTTT.

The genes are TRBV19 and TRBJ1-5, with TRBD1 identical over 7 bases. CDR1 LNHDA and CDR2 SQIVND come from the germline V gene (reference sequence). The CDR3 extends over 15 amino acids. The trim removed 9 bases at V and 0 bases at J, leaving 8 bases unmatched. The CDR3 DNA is TGTGCCAGCGCACCCGGACAGGCTAGCAATCAGCCCCAGCATTTT. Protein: CASAPGQASNQPQHF. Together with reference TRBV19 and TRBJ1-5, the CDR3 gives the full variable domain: DGGITQSPKYLFRKEGQNVTLSCEQNLNHDAMYWYRQDPGQGLRLIYYSQIVNDFQKGDIAEGYSVSREKKESFPLTVTSAQKNPTAFYLCASAPGQASNQPQHFGDGTRLSIL.

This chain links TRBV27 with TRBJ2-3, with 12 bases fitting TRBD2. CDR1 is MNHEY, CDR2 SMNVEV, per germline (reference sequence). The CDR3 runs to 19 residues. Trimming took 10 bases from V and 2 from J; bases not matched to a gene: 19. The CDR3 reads CATKTLLRGLAGNTDTQYF. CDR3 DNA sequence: TGTGCCACCAAAACACTCCTCCGTGGACTAGCGGGGAACACAGATACGCAGTATTTT.

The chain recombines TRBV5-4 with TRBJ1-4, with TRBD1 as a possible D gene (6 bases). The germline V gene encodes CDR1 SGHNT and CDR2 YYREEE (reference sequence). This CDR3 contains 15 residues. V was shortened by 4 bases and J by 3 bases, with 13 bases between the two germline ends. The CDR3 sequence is CASSTDTGPNEKLFF. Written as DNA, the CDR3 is TGTGCCAGCAGCACCGATACAGGGCCTAATGAAAAACTGTTTTTT.

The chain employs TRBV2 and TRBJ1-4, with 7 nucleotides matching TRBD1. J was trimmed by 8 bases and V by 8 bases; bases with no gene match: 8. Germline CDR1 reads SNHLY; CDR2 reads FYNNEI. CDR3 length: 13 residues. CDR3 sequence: CASSGTALEKLFF. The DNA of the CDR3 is TGTGCCAGCTCCGGGACAGCGCTGGAAAAACTGTTTTTT.

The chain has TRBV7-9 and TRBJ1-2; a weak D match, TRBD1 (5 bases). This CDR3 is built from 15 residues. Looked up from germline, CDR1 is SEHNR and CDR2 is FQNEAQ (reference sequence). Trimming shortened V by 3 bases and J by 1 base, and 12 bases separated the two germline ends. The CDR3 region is CASSFSGGDNYGYTF. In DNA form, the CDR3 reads TGTGCCAGCAGCTTTTCGGGGGGGGATAACTATGGCTACACCTTC.

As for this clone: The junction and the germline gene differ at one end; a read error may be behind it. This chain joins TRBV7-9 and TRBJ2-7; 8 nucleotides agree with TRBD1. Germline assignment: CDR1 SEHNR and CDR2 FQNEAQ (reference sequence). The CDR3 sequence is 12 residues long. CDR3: CSSSPDRGEQYF. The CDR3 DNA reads TGTTCCAGCAGCCCCGACAGGGGCGAGCAGTACTTC.

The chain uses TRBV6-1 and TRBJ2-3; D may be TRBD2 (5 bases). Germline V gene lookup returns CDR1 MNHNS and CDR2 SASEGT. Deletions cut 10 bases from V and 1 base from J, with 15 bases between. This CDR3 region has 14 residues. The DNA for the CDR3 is TGTGCCACCCGGACCCTGGGAGGCACAGATACGCAGTATTTT. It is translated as CATRTLGGTDTQYF.

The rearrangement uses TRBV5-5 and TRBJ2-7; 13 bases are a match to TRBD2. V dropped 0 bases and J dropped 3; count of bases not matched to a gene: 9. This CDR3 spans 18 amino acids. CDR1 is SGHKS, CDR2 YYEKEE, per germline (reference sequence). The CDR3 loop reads CASSLVGTSGVGNYEQYF. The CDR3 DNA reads TGTGCCAGCAGCTTGGTCGGGACTAGCGGGGTAGGGAACTACGAGCAGTACTTC. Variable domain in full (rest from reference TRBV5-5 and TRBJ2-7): DAGVTQSPTHLIKTRGQQVTLRCSPISGHKSVSWYQQVLGQGPQFIFQYYEKEERGRGNFPDRFSARQFPNYSSELNVNALLLGDSALYLCASSLVGTSGVGNYEQYFGPGTRLTVT.

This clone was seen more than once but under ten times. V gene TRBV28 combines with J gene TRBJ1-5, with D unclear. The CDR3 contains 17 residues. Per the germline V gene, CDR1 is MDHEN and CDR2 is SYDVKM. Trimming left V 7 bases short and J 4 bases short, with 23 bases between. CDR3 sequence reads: CASNPEPIGRQNQPQHF. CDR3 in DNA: TGTGCCAGCAATCCAGAGCCCATAGGCAGGCAGAATCAGCCCCAGCATTTT. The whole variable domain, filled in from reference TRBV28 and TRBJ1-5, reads DVKVTQSSRYLVKRTGEKVFLECVQDMDHENMFWYRQDPGLGLRLIYFSYDVKMKEKGDIPEGYSVSREKKERFSLILESASTNQTSMYLCASNPEPIGRQNQPQHFGDGTRLSIL.

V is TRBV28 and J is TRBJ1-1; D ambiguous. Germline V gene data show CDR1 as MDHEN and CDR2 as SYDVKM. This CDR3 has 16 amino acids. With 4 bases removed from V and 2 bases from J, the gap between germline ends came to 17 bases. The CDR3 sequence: CASSYAGLSANTEAFF. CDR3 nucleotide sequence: TGTGCCAGCAGTTACGCAGGTCTGTCCGCAAACACTGAAGCTTTCTTT.

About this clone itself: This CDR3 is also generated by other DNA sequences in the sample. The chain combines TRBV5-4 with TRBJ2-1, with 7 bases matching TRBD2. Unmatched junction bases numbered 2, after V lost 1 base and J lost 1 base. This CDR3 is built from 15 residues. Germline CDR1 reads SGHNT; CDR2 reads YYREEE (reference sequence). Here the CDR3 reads CASSLSSGSYNEQFF. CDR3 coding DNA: TGTGCCAGCAGCTTGTCTAGCGGATCCTACAATGAGCAGTTCTTC.

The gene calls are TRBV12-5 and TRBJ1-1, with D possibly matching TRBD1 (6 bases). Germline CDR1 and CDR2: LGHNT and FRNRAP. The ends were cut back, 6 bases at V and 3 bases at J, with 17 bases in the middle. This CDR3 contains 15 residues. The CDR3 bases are TGTGCTAGTGGCCCCATTAGACAGGCTGACACTGAAGCTTTCTTT. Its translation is CASGPIRQADTEAFF.

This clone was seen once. CDR3 coding DNA: TGCGCCAGCAGCCAAGCTGGACTAGCGGGAGCCTACGAGCAGTACTTC. Amino acids: CASSQAGLAGAYEQYF. The chain joins TRBV4-1 to TRBJ2-7; 13 positions match TRBD2. This CDR3 has 16 amino acids. Germline CDR1 is MGHRA and CDR2 is YSYEKL. V shed 1 base and J 2 bases; nucleotides not matched to a gene: 2.

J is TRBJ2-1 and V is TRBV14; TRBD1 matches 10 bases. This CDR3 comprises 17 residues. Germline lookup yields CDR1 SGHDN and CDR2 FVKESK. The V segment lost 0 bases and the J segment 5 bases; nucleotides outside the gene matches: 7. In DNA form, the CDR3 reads TGTGCCAGCAGCCAAGATATTAGGACAGGGGGGAACAATGAGCAGTTCTTC. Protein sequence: CASSQDIRTGGNNEQFF.

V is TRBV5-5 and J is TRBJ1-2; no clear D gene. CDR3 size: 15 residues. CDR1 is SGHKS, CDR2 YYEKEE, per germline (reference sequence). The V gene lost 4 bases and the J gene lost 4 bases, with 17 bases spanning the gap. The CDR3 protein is CASSPHEFTGYGYTF. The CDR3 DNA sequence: TGTGCCAGCAGCCCTCACGAGTTTACGGGCTATGGCTACACCTTC.

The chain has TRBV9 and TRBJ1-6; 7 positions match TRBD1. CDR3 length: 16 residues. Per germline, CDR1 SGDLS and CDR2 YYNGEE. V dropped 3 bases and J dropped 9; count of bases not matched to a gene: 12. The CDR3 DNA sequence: TGTGCCAGCAGCGCAGGGGGTGTGGGGTCAAGTTCACCCCTCCACTTT. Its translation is CASSAGGVGSSSPLHF.

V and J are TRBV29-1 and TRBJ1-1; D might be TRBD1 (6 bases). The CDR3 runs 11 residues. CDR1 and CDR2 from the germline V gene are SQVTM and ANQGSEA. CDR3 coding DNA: TGCAGTTACAGGGTTTTCACTGAAGCTTTCTTT. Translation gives CSYRVFTEAFF.

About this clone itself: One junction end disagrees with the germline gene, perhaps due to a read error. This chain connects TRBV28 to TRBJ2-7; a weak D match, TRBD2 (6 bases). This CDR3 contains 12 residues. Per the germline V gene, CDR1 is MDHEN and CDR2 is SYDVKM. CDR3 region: CASSRGWGGADF. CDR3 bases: TGTGCCAGCAGCCGGGGGTGGGGTGGCGCGGACTTC.

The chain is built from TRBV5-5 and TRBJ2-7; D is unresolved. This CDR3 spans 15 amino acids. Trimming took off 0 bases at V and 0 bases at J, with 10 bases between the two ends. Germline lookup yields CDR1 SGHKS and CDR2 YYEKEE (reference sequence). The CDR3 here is CASSLAAVSSYEQYF. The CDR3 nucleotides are TGTGCCAGCAGCTTGGCGGCGGTCAGCTCCTACGAGCAGTACTTC. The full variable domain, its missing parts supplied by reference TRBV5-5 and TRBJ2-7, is DAGVTQSPTHLIKTRGQQVTLRCSPISGHKSVSWYQQVLGQGPQFIFQYYEKEERGRGNFPDRFSARQFPNYSSELNVNALLLGDSALYLCASSLAAVSSYEQYFGPGTRLTVT.

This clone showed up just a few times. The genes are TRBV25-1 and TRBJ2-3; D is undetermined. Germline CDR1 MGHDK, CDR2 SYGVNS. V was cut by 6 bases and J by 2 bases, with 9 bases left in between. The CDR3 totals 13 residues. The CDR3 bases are TGTGCCAGCAGCGCACACCCCACAGATACGCAGTATTTT. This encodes CASSAHPTDTQYF.

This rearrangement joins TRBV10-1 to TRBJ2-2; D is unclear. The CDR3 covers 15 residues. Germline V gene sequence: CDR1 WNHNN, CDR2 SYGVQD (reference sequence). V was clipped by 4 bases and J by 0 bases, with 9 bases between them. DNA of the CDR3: TGCGCCAGCAGTGTCGCAGACTCGAACACCGGGGAGCTGTTTTTT. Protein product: CASSVADSNTGELFF.